Here is one TCR beta chain with its context. This entry comes from a study of blood T cell repertoires in COVID-19. The overall study: Donors in the United States, Italy and Spain gave samples during acute or convalescent COVID-19. PBMCs, B-cell-depleted T cells, or T cells were the source of the cDNA or gDNA that made up the material.

Original handling: From reference gene primer amplification, estimates of nucleated cell counts were derived. TCRdb keeps only in-frame clones here, not all; method: immunoSEQ multiplex PCR. For V, J and clone size, that table is used; D and trimming come from the DNA. The sample shows approximately 200,000 clones, approximately 88% of them seen only once. This CDR3 contains 13 residues. Trimming stripped 3 bases from V and 6 bases from J, with 12 bases between. CDR1 and CDR2 (germline): DFQATT, SNEGSKA (reference sequence). This chain joins TRBV20-1 and TRBJ2-1; D possibly corresponds to TRBD2 (6 bases). This TCR came from a woman in her twenties or thirties with acute or convalescent COVID-19. Sequenced input: peripheral blood. As DNA, the CDR3 is TGCAGTGCTAGTCGGGGACTGACCAATGAGCAGTTCTTC. This gives the protein CSASRGLTNEQFF.